Listed here are 11 T cell receptor beta chains from one sample, sequenced in a study of low-dose radiotherapy and immunotherapy resistance in tumors. Primers used for first-strand cDNA, a TRAV- and TRBV-specific set, covered both alpha and beta chains. TCRs underwent roughly 19 PCR cycles of amplification with a constant-region primer and V-primer adapter. TCRdb itself ran the reads through MiXCR, one entry per CDR3 protein. Here the sample spans around 99,000 distinct CDR3 sequences, more than 8% being singletons. Noted time point: before trial treatment. The material sequenced was PBMCs, taken before treatment. All receptors come from a male donor with prostate cancer.

In this sample, this clonotype turned up many times. This chain links TRBV24-1 with TRBJ2-2; maybe TRBD2 (6 bases). The V and J ends lost 3 bases and 2 bases respectively, with 15 bases between them. The CDR3 is 17 residues long. Germline CDR1 reads KGHDR; CDR2 reads SFDVKD. The CDR3 here is CATSDPSRLVNTGELFF. The CDR3 nucleotides are TGTGCCACCAGTGATCCCTCCCGACTAGTTAACACCGGGGAGCTGTTTTTT.

This rearrangement joins TRBV2 to TRBJ1-5; maybe TRBD1 (5 bases). Per the germline V gene, CDR1 is SNHLY and CDR2 is FYNNEI. Trimming left V 1 base short and J 1 base short, with 11 bases between. CDR3 length equals 16 residues. The CDR3 region is CASSEGGGSSNQPQHF. CDR3 coding DNA: TGTGCCAGCAGTGAAGGCGGGGGGTCGAGCAATCAGCCCCAGCATTTT.

This clonotype has at least ten counts. This chain links TRBV9 with TRBJ2-1; unclear D gene. CDR3 size: 15 residues. Germline CDR1 reads SGDLS; CDR2 reads YYNGEE. Trimming took 0 bases from V and 0 from J, leaving 7 bases between them. CDR3 bases: TGTGCCAGCAGCGTAGACGATGGCTCCTACAATGAGCAGTTCTTC. Amino acid sequence: CASSVDDGSYNEQFF.

V usage is TRBV20-1 and J usage is TRBJ1-6, with D hard to call. The CDR3 has 13 residues. Germline CDR1 is DFQATT and CDR2 is SNEGSKA (reference sequence). Trimming removed 7 bases from V and 2 bases from J, with 9 bases in between. The CDR3 protein is CSVVDPYNSPLHF. DNA of the CDR3: TGCAGTGTCGTAGATCCCTATAATTCACCCCTCCACTTT.

This clonotype has ten or more counts. V usage is TRBV20-1 and J usage is TRBJ2-5; 7 nucleotides line up with TRBD2. V dropped 1 base and J dropped 5; count of bases not matched to a gene: 1. Germline-derived CDR1 and CDR2 are DFQATT and SNEGSKA (reference sequence). The CDR3 length is 12 residues. Here the CDR3 reads CSARASGETQYF. CDR3 sequence (DNA): TGCAGTGCTAGAGCTAGCGGCGAGACCCAGTACTTC.

This clonotype was counted ten times or more. The rearrangement uses TRBV2 and TRBJ2-7, with 10 bases aligning to TRBD1. Germline V gives CDR1 SNHLY, CDR2 FYNNEI. V shed 7 bases, J shed 4 bases, and the junction held 4 bases outside the gene matches. The CDR3 spans 13 residues. As DNA, the CDR3 is TGTGCCAGCACCCGGGACAGGGGATACGAGCAGTACTTC. Translation gives CASTRDRGYEQYF.

This clonotype was picked up many times. The V and J genes are TRBV9 and TRBJ2-3; TRBD2 matches at 12 bases. The germline gives CDR1 SGDLS, CDR2 YYNGEE. J was trimmed by 2 bases and V by 5 bases; bases with no gene match: 3. This CDR3 region has 15 residues. The CDR3 DNA sequence: TGTGCCAGCAGTCCTAGCGGGAGGGTCACAGATACGCAGTATTTT. Encoded protein: CASSPSGRVTDTQYF.

Ten or more counts support this clonotype. This chain links TRBV30 with TRBJ1-5; possibly TRBD1 for D (6 bases). V lost 5 bases, J lost 10 bases, and 15 bases lay in between. CDR3 size: 12 residues. Germline V gene sequence: CDR1 GTSNPN, CDR2 SVGIG (reference sequence). The CDR3 DNA is TGTGCCTGGGGGGACGGACAGCGACCCCAGCATTTT. Amino acids: CAWGDGQRPQHF. Complete variable domain (other parts from reference TRBV30 and TRBJ1-5): SQTIHQWPATLVQPVGSPLSLECTVEGTSNPNLYWYRQAAGRGLQLLFYSVGIGQISSEVPQNLSASRPQDRQFILSSKKLLLSDSGFYLCAWGDGQRPQHFGDGTRLSIL.

This clonotype has ten or more counts. The V call is TRBV24-1, the J call TRBJ2-1; D not resolved. Trimming left V 2 bases short and J 6 bases short, with 19 bases between. The CDR3 sequence is 17 residues long. CDR1 is KGHDR and CDR2 is SFDVKD in the germline V gene. CDR3 residues: CATSDSPGRENGNEQFF. DNA of the CDR3: TGTGCCACCAGTGATTCACCTGGACGCGAGAATGGCAATGAGCAGTTCTTC.

At least ten counts were recorded for this clonotype. This chain links TRBV4-1 with TRBJ2-2; perhaps D is TRBD1 or TRBD2 (5 bases each). The CDR3 consists of 15 residues. Trimming cost V 5 bases and J 5 bases, with 15 bases left between them. The germline V gene encodes CDR1 MGHRA and CDR2 YSYEKL. The CDR3 sequence: CASSAPGRTTGELFF. The CDR3 nucleotides are TGCGCCAGCAGCGCCCCGGGACGCACAACCGGGGAGCTGTTTTTT.

About this clonotype itself: A read error is the likely source, as a far larger clone sits one nucleotide away. V gene TRBV6-8 combines with J gene TRBJ1-5; the D is unclear. There are 14 residues in the CDR3. Trimming shortened V by 7 bases and J by 4 bases, and 14 bases separated the two germline ends. Germline CDR1 reads MNHGY; CDR2 reads SAAAGT. The CDR3 coding sequence is TGTGCCAGCAAGACTACAAGGTGGAATCAGCCCCAGCATTTT. Translating it yields CASKTTRWNQPQHF.